The next 9 T cell receptor beta chains were all read from a single sample in a study of T cell responses to AZD1222 COVID-19 vaccine. Here immunoSEQ multiplex PCR was the method, and the copy in TCRdb shows in-frame clones only, minus some. The sample yields 100,000 to 150,000 clones, about 88% seen once. This specimen was peripheral blood, taken on day 0 of AZD1222 vaccination. Receptors were obtained from an adult in good health.

J is TRBJ2-5 and V is TRBV9, with a possible D match to TRBD2 (6 bases). The CDR3 sequence is 18 residues long. The V gene's germline CDR1 is SGDLS and CDR2 YYNGEE. Between the trimmed V and J ends, which lost 0 bases and 1 base, there was a span of 19 bases. CDR3 residues: CASSVGGSGRRPQETQYF. The DNA of the CDR3 is TGTGCCAGCAGCGTAGGGGGCTCGGGGAGGAGGCCCCAAGAGACCCAGTACTTC.

This clone was picked up one time. The chain combines TRBV6-2 or TRBV6-3 with TRBJ2-7; 11 bases are shared with TRBD2. CDR1 is MNHEY and CDR2 is SVGEGT in the germline V gene. With 6 bases clipped from V and 2 bases from J, the junction kept 6 bases outside the gene matches. This CDR3 contains 15 residues. The CDR3 DNA is TGTGCCAGCAGCCGACTAGCGGGACAACCCTACGAGCAGTACTTC. It specifies CASSRLAGQPYEQYF.

The rearrangement joins TRBV6-5 to TRBJ2-7; unclear D gene. Germline V gene data show CDR1 as MNHEY and CDR2 as SVGAGI. Trimming pared 0 bases from V and 3 bases from J, leaving 6 bases between. The CDR3 totals 13 residues. Written as DNA, the CDR3 is TGTGCCAGCAGTTACTCGGGCTTCTACGAGCAGTACTTC. Translation gives CASSYSGFYEQYF.

The chain carries TRBV4-3 and TRBJ1-2; 7 positions agree with TRBD1. The CDR3 runs to 17 residues. Germline V lookup: CDR1 LGHNA, CDR2 YSLEER. The V and J ends lost 0 bases and 4 bases, in that order; junction bases with no gene match: 11. The CDR3 is CASSQDLWDSGLYGYTF. CDR3 coding DNA: TGCGCCAGCAGCCAAGATCTTTGGGACAGCGGCCTCTATGGCTACACCTTC.

V and J are TRBV18 and TRBJ1-5; 9 positions agree with TRBD1. V lost 3 bases to trimming and J lost 6 bases; unmatched junction nucleotides: 6. Germline V lookup: CDR1 KGHSH, CDR2 LQKENI. The CDR3 has 15 amino acids. CDR3 sequence (DNA): TGTGCCAGCTCACCGGCGACAGGGGGTGTTCAGCCCCAGCATTTT. Translation gives CASSPATGGVQPQHF.

As regards this clone: Other DNA sequences from this sample encode an identical CDR3 as well. The chain recombines TRBV13 with TRBJ2-1; no clear D gene. The CDR3 totals 14 residues. The V end was cut by 0 bases, the J end by 0 bases, with 3 bases between. Germline CDR1 is PRHDT and CDR2 is FYEKMQ (reference sequence). CDR3 amino acids: CASSLGGSYNEQFF. DNA of the CDR3: TGTGCCAGCAGCTTAGGTGGCTCCTACAATGAGCAGTTCTTC.

The chain uses TRBV6-2 or TRBV6-3 and TRBJ1-2; no reliable D call. Germline CDR1 and CDR2: MNHEY and SVGEGT. Trimming shortened V by 2 bases and J by 0 bases, and 10 bases separated the two germline ends. The CDR3 totals 15 residues. CDR3 protein: CASSYMSRANYGYTF. The CDR3 DNA reads as TGTGCCAGCAGTTACATGAGTCGAGCTAACTATGGCTACACCTTC.

The CDR3 DNA is TGTGCCAGCACCCTCTATAGGACAGATCCCGTGAACACTGAAGCTTTCTTT. Translation gives CASTLYRTDPVNTEAFF. V gene TRBV5-6 combines with J gene TRBJ1-1; possibly TRBD1 for D (6 bases). CDR3 length: 17 residues. The V gene lost 6 bases and the J gene lost 0 bases, with 21 bases spanning the gap. CDR1 is SGHDT, CDR2 YYEEEE, per germline.

This clone was found a few times. This chain connects TRBV6-5 to TRBJ1-2; 8 nucleotides match TRBD1. Germline CDR1 is MNHEY and CDR2 is SVGAGI. V lost 2 bases, J lost 4 bases, and 6 bases stayed unmatched. The CDR3 has 15 residues. CDR3 nucleotide sequence: TGTGCCAGCAGTTACCGCGGACAGGGAACCTATGGCTACACCTTC. Translated, it gives CASSYRGQGTYGYTF.